The 19 T cell receptor beta chains in this list originate from one sample, sequenced in a study of OX40 agonist ivuxolimab in advanced cancers. Generated by immunoSEQ multiplex PCR, the TCRdb table keeps only in-frame clones and is missing some. Among approximately 60,000 clones listed, about 92% were seen once. The specimen comprised CD4+ or CD8+ T cells sorted from blood, sampled in a trial of the OX40 agonist ivuxolimab. These receptors originate from an adult with an advanced solid tumor such as melanoma, head and neck, liver or kidney cancer.

The V and J genes are TRBV7-9 and TRBJ2-1, with TRBD2 matching 12 bases. Trimming removed 5 bases from V and 2 bases from J; junction bases left unmatched: 4. This CDR3 is built from 16 residues. Germline CDR1 is SEHNR and CDR2 is FQNEAQ (reference sequence). CDR3 bases: TGTGCCAGCAGCATGGGACTAGCGGGTACCTACAATGAGCAGTTCTTC. Its translation is CASSMGLAGTYNEQFF.

The V gene is TRBV10-2, the J gene TRBJ2-2; 11 bases line up with TRBD1. The ends lost 8 bases at V and 3 bases at J; junction bases unmatched: 11. CDR1 and CDR2 (germline): WSHSY, SAAADI. The length of the CDR3 is 17 residues. The CDR3 reads CASLLRPGQGDTGELFF. CDR3 coding DNA: TGCGCCAGCCTCCTCAGGCCGGGACAGGGGGACACCGGGGAGCTGTTTTTT.

A single count supports this clone. The chain joins TRBV7-3 to TRBJ1-3; no clear D. Germline CDR1 SGHTA, CDR2 FQGTGA. Trimming cost V 0 bases and J 4 bases, with 1 base left between them. The CDR3 loop spans 12 amino acids. The CDR3 protein is CASSLTGNTIYF. The DNA of the CDR3 is TGTGCCAGCAGCTTAACGGGAAACACCATATATTTT.

The chain joins TRBV5-6 to TRBJ1-5, with D possibly matching TRBD1 (6 bases). The CDR3 totals 15 residues. V dropped 1 base and J dropped 9 bases, with 17 bases sitting between them. Germline V gene lookup returns CDR1 SGHDT and CDR2 YYEEEE. CDR3 sequence (DNA): TGTGCCAGCAGCTTGCAACAGGGAGACTCCCGGCCCCAGCATTTT. Protein: CASSLQQGDSRPQHF.

V and J are TRBV5-4 and TRBJ2-5; possibly TRBD1 for D (6 bases). The CDR3 covers 15 residues. V was pared by 2 bases and J by 5 bases, with 16 bases between. Looked up from germline, CDR1 is SGHNT and CDR2 is YYREEE (reference sequence). CDR3 coding DNA: TGTGCCAGCAGCTTAGGGCAGGGGTTTACGGAGACCCAGTACTTC. Amino acid sequence: CASSLGQGFTETQYF.

The chain links TRBV7-6 to TRBJ2-1; perhaps D is TRBD1 or TRBD2 (5 bases each). Germline CDR1 and CDR2: SGHVS and FNYEAQ. Between the trimmed V and J ends, which lost 5 bases and 7 bases, there was a span of 18 bases. The CDR3 covers 15 residues. As DNA, the CDR3 is TGTGCCAGCAGCCCGACCGGGACCCCAGGGAATGAGCAGTTCTTC. Encoded protein: CASSPTGTPGNEQFF.

V and J are TRBV9 and TRBJ2-5; D is unresolved. Germline loops: CDR1 SGDLS, CDR2 YYNGEE. The CDR3 is made up of 15 amino acids. The V gene lost 0 bases and the J gene lost 2 bases, with 11 bases spanning the gap. In DNA, the CDR3 is TGTGCCAGCAGCGTAGCTTCGGGTCATCAAGAGACCCAGTACTTC. This gives the protein CASSVASGHQETQYF.

V and J are TRBV18 and TRBJ1-4; possible D gene TRBD1, 5 bases. Germline lookup yields CDR1 KGHSH and CDR2 LQKENI. The CDR3 extends over 16 amino acids. V lost 2 bases and J 4 bases, leaving 14 bases between the germline ends. The CDR3 reads CASSPAGAQGNEKLFF. The DNA of the CDR3 is TGTGCCAGCTCACCAGCCGGGGCGCAGGGTAATGAAAAACTGTTTTTT.

The sample holds one count of this clone. The CDR3 loop is CAISDQPGGGQNYEQYF. CDR3 bases: TGTGCCATCAGTGACCAGCCGGGGGGGGGTCAAAACTACGAGCAGTACTTC. The chain couples TRBV10-3 to TRBJ2-7; 8 bases agree with TRBD2. The germline V gene has CDR1 ENHRY and CDR2 SYGVKD. The ends lost 3 bases at V and 3 bases at J; junction bases unmatched: 13. The CDR3 runs to 17 residues.

The genes are TRBV2 and TRBJ2-6; D is unresolved. CDR1 SNHLY and CDR2 FYNNEI come from the germline V gene. V lost 3 bases and J 0 bases, leaving 3 bases between the germline ends. CDR3 size: 14 residues. The CDR3 loop reads CASSDPSGANVLTF. The CDR3 DNA reads as TGTGCCAGCAGTGACCCCTCTGGGGCCAACGTCCTGACTTTC.

The CDR3 nucleotides read TGTGCCATCTCCTGGGGCCGGGCAGGATCCTACGAGCAGTACTTC. Translation gives CAISWGRAGSYEQYF. The chain has TRBV10-3 and TRBJ2-7; the D gene is possibly TRBD1 (5 bases). This CDR3 spans 15 amino acids. The V end lost 8 bases, the J end lost 1 base, and 18 bases lay between the germline ends. Germline-derived CDR1 and CDR2 are ENHRY and SYGVKD.

The gene calls are TRBV7-3 and TRBJ2-5, with D uncertain. The V gene lost 0 bases and the J gene lost 4 bases, with 6 bases spanning the gap. CDR1 SGHTA and CDR2 FQGTGA come from the germline V gene. The CDR3 runs to 13 residues. CDR3 in DNA: TGTGCCAGCAGCTTAACGGTAGGAGAGACCCAGTACTTC. Its protein is CASSLTVGETQYF. The complete variable domain, with remaining parts taken from reference TRBV7-3 and TRBJ2-5, reads GAGVSQTPSNKVTEKGKYVELRCDPISGHTALYWYRQSLGQGPEFLIYFQGTGAADDSGLPNDRFFAVRPEGSVSTLKIQRTERGDSAVYLCASSLTVGETQYFGPGTRLLVL.

The V and J genes are TRBV6-1 and TRBJ2-3; 8 bases are shared with TRBD2. With 6 bases clipped from V and 0 bases from J, the junction kept 5 bases outside the gene matches. Germline loops: CDR1 MNHNS, CDR2 SASEGT. The CDR3 runs 15 residues. The DNA of the CDR3 is TGTGCCAGCAGACCTAGCGGGTCAAGCACAGATACGCAGTATTTT. Amino acid sequence: CASRPSGSSTDTQYF.

This clone is a singleton in its sample. The CDR3 region is CASVGRVSTEAFF. CDR3 in DNA: TGTGCCAGTGTCGGGAGGGTGAGCACTGAAGCTTTCTTT. V is TRBV6-6 and J is TRBJ1-1; D gene unclear. The V and J ends lost 9 bases and 4 bases respectively, with 15 bases between them. Per the germline V gene, CDR1 is MNHNY and CDR2 is SVGAGI (reference sequence). The CDR3 runs 13 residues.

The V and J genes are TRBV6-6 and TRBJ2-7, with 8 bases lining up with TRBD1. The CDR3 runs 15 residues. Trimming took 6 bases from V and 1 from J; bases not matched to a gene: 8. The germline gives CDR1 MNHNY, CDR2 SVGAGI (reference sequence). This CDR3 reads CASSETGDPSYEQYF. DNA of the CDR3: TGTGCCAGCAGCGAGACAGGGGACCCATCCTACGAGCAGTACTTC.

This clone occurred once. This chain uses TRBV7-9 with TRBJ2-5; TRBD2 matches 7 bases. The CDR3 spans 15 residues. The germline V gene has CDR1 SEHNR and CDR2 FQNEAQ (reference sequence). V shed 5 bases and J 0 bases; nucleotides not matched to a gene: 6. The CDR3 reads CASSPAGLNQETQYF. DNA for the CDR3: TGTGCCAGCAGCCCAGCGGGGCTAAACCAAGAGACCCAGTACTTC.

In this sample, this clone turned up once. The chain uses TRBV6-6 and TRBJ1-1, with TRBD1 matching over 8 bases. With V trimmed by 0 bases and J by 8 bases, 5 bases remained unmatched. CDR1 is MNHNY, CDR2 SVGAGI, per germline (reference sequence). The CDR3 spans 14 residues. Here the CDR3 reads CASSYSTGAGEAFF. The CDR3 DNA sequence: TGTGCCAGCAGTTACTCGACAGGGGCGGGGGAAGCTTTCTTT.

The V and J genes are TRBV5-1 and TRBJ2-7; 8 bases are shared with TRBD1. The CDR3 is 13 amino acids. The germline gives CDR1 SGHRS, CDR2 YFSETQ. Germline trimming cut 5 bases from V and 5 bases from J; bases unmatched to any gene: 6. CDR3 sequence (DNA): TGCGCCAGCAGATTTGGACAGGGCAACGAGCAGTACTTC. Protein sequence: CASRFGQGNEQYF.

This rearrangement joins TRBV30 to TRBJ1-5, with D hard to call. Germline loops: CDR1 GTSNPN, CDR2 SVGIG (reference sequence). V was pared by 2 bases and J by 4 bases, with 6 bases between. This CDR3 spans 12 amino acids. Here the CDR3 reads CAWSWRNQPQHF. CDR3 nucleotides: TGTGCCTGGAGTTGGCGGAATCAGCCCCAGCATTTT.